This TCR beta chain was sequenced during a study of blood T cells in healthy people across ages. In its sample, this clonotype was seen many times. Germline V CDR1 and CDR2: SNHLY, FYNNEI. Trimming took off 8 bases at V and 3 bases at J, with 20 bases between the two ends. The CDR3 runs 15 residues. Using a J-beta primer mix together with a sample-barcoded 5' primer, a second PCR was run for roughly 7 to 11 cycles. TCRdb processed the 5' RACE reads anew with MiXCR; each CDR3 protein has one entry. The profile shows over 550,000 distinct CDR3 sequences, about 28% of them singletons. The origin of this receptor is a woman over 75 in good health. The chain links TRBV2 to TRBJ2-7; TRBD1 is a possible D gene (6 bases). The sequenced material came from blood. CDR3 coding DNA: TGTGCCAGCGAAACTGGACAGAAAATTTTCTACGAGCAGTACTTC. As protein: CASETGQKIFYEQYF.